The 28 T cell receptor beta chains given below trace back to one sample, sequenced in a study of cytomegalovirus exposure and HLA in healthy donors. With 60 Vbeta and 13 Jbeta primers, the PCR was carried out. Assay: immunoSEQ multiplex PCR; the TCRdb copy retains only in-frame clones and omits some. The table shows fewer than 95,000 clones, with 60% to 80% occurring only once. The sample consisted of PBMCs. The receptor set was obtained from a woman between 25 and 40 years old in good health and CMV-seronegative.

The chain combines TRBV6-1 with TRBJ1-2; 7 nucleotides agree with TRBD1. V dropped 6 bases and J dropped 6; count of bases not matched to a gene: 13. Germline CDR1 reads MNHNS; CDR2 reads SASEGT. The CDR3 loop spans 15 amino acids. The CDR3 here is CASRESHRGGNGYTF. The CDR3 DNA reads TGTGCCAGCAGAGAGAGCCACAGGGGTGGGAATGGCTACACCTTC.

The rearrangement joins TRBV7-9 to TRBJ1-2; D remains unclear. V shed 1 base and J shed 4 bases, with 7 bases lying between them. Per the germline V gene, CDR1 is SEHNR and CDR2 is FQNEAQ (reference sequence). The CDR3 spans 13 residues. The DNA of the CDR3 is TGTGCCAGCAGCTTAGGAGGAGTCTATGGCTACACCTTC. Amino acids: CASSLGGVYGYTF.

The CDR3, as DNA: TGTGCCAGCAGTCCTACAGGGGGGGGCACTGAAGCTTTCTTT. This gives the protein CASSPTGGGTEAFF. The V call is TRBV7-6, the J call TRBJ1-1; 8 nucleotides match TRBD1. The CDR3 is 14 residues long. V lost 6 bases and J lost 4; bases outside the gene matches: 7. Germline CDR1 and CDR2: SGHVS and FNYEAQ.

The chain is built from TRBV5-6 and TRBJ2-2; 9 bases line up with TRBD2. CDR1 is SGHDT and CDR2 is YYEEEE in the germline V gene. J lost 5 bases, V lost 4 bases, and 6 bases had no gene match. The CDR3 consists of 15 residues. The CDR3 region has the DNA TGTGCCAGCAGCCTGGTAGCGGGAGAAACCGGGGAGCTGTTTTTT. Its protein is CASSLVAGETGELFF. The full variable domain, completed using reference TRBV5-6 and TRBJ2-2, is DAGVTQSPTHLIKTRGQQVTLRCSPKSGHDTVSWYQQALGQGPQFIFQYYEEEERQRGNFPDRFSGHQFPNYSSELNVNALLLGDSALYLCASSLVAGETGELFFGEGSRLTVL.

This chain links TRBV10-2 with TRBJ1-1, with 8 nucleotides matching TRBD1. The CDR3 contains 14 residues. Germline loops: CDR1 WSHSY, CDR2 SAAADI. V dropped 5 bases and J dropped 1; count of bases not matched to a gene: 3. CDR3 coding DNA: TGCGCCAGCAGTCGACAGGGGAAGAACACTGAAGCTTTCTTT. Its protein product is CASSRQGKNTEAFF.

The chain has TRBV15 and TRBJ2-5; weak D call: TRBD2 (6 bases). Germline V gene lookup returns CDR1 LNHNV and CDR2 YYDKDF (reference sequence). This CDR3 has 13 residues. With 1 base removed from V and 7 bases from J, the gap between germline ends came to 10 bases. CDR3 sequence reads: CATSRGLVGTQYF. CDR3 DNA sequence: TGTGCCACCAGCAGAGGACTAGTAGGGACCCAGTACTTC.

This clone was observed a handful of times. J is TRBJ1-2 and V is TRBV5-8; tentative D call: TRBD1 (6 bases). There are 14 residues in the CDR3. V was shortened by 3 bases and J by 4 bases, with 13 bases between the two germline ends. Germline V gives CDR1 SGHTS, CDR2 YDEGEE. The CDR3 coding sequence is TGTGCCAGCAGCTCCCGGGACACCGTCTATGGCTACACCTTC. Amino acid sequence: CASSSRDTVYGYTF.

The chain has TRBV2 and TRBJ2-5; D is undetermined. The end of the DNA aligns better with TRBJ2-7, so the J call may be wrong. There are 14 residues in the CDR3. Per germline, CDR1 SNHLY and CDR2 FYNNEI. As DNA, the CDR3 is TGTGCCAGCAGTGGAGAAGAGAGAGCCTACGAGCAGTACTTC. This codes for CASSGEERAYEQYF.

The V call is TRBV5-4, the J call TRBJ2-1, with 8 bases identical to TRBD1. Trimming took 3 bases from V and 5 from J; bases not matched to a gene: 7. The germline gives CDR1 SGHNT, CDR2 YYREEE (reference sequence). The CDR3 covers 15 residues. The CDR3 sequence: CASSSQGAGHNEQFF. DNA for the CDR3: TGTGCCAGCAGCTCCCAGGGGGCAGGTCACAATGAGCAGTTCTTC.

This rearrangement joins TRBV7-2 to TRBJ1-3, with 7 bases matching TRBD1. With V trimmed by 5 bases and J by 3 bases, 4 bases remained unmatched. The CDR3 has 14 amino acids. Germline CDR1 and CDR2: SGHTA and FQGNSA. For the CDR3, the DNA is TGTGCCAGCAGCATGGGGGACAGTGGAAACACCATATATTTT. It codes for CASSMGDSGNTIYF.

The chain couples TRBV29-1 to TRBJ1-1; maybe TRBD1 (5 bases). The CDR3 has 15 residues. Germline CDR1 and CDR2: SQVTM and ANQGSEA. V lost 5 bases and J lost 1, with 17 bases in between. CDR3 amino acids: CSVIPTGQTNTEAFF. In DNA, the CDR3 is TGCAGCGTTATCCCAACCGGACAAACGAACACTGAAGCTTTCTTT.

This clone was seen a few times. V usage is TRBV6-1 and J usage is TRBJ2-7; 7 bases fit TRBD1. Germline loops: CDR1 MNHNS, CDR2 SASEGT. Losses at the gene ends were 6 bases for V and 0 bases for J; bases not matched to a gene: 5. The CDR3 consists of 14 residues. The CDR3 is CASSRDSDSYEQYF. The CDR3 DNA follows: TGTGCCAGCAGCCGGGACAGCGACTCCTACGAGCAGTACTTC.

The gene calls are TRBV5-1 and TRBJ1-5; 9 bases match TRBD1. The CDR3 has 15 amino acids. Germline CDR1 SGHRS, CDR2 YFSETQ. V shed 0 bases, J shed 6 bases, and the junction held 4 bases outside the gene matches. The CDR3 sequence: CASSLGDREGQPQHF. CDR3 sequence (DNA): TGCGCCAGCAGCTTGGGGGACAGGGAGGGTCAGCCCCAGCATTTT.

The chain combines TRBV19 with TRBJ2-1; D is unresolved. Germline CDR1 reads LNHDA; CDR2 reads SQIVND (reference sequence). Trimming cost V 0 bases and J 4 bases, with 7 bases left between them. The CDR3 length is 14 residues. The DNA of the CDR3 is TGTGCCAGTAGTATAGATGGCCCATACAATGAGCAGTTCTTC. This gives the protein CASSIDGPYNEQFF.

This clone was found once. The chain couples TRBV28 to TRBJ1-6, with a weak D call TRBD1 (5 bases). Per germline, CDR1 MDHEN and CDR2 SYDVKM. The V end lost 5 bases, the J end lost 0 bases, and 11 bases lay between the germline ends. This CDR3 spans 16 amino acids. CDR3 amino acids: CASSELGGSYNSPLHF. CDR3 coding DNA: TGTGCCAGCAGTGAGCTCGGGGGCTCCTATAATTCACCCCTCCACTTT.

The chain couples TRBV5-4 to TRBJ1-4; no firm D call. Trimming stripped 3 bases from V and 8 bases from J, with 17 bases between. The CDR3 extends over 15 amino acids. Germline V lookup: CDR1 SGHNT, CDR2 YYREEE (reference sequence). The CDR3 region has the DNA TGTGCCAGCAGCTATAACCCAAGGAAGGAGGAAAAACTGTTTTTT. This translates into CASSYNPRKEEKLFF.

CDR3 DNA: TGTGCCAGCGGGGCTTACAGGGGGAATGAGCAGTTCTTC. Its translation: CASGAYRGNEQFF. The V call is TRBV14, the J call TRBJ2-1, with 8 bases lining up with TRBD1. CDR1 and CDR2 from the germline V gene are SGHDN and FVKESK. J was trimmed by 7 bases and V by 8 bases; bases with no gene match: 7. The CDR3 is 13 amino acids.

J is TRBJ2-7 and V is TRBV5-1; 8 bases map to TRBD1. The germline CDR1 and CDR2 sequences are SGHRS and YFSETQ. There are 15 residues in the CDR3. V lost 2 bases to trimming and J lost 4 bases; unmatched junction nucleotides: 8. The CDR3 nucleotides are TGCGCCAGCAGCTTACAAGGGGGACAGGTTTACGAGCAGTACTTC. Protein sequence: CASSLQGGQVYEQYF. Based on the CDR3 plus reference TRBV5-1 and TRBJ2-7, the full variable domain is KAGVTQTPRYLIKTRGQQVTLSCSPISGHRSVSWYQQTPGQGLQFLFEYFSETQRNKGNFPGRFSGRQFSNSRSEMNVSTLELGDSALYLCASSLQGGQVYEQYFGPGTRLTVT.

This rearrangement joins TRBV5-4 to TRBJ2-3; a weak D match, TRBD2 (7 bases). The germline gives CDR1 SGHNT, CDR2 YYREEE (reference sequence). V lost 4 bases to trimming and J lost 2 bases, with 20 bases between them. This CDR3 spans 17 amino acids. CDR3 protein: CASSRITGGPNTDTQYF. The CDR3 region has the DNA TGTGCCAGCAGCCGAATAACCGGGGGGCCTAACACAGATACGCAGTATTTT.

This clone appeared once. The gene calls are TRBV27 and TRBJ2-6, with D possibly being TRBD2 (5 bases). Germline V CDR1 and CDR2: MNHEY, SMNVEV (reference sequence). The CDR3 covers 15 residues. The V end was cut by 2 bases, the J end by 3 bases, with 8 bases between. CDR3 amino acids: CASSLAGVGANVLTF. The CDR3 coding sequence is TGTGCCAGCAGTTTAGCCGGGGTTGGGGCCAACGTCCTGACTTTC.

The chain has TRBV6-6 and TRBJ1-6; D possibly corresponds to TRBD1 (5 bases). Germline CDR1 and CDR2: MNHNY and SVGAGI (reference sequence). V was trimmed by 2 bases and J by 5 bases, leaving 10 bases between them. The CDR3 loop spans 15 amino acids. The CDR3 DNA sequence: TGTGCCAGCAGTTACCAGCAGGGAAATAATTCACCCCTCCACTTT. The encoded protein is CASSYQQGNNSPLHF.

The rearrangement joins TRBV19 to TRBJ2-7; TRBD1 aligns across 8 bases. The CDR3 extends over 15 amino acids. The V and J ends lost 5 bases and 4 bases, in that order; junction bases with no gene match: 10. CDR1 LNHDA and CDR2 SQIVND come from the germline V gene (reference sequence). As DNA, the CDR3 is TGTGCCAGTAGTTCAACAGGGGGTGGTGGGTACGAGCAGTACTTC. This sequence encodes CASSSTGGGGYEQYF.

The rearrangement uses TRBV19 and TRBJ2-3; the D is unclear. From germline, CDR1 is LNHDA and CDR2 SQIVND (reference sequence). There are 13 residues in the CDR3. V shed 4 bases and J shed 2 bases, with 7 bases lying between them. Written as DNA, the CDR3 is TGTGCCAGTAGTACGGCGGACACAGATACGCAGTATTTT. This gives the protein CASSTADTDTQYF.

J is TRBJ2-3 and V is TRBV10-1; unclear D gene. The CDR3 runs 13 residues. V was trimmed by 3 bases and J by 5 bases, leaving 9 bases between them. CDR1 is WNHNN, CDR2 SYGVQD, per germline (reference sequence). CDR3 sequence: CASSDSRLDTQYF. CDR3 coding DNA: TGCGCCAGCAGTGACAGTCGATTAGATACGCAGTATTTT.

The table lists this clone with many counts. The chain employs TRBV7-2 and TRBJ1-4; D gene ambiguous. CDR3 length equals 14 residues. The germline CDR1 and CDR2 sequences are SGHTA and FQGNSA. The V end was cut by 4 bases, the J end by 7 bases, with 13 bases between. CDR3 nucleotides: TGTGCCAGCAGCTCAATAGGTGGCGGTGAAAAACTGTTTTTT. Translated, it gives CASSSIGGGEKLFF.

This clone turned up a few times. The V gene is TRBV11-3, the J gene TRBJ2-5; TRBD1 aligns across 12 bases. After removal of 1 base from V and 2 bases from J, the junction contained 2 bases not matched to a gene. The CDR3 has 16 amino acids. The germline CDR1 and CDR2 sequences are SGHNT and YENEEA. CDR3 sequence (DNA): TGTGCCAGCAGCTTAGGGGACAGGGGGCGACAAGAGACCCAGTACTTC. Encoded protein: CASSLGDRGRQETQYF.

The CDR3 is CASMVGGPNTEAFF. CDR3 DNA: TGTGCCAGCATGGTCGGAGGGCCGAACACTGAAGCTTTCTTT. The chain recombines TRBV28 with TRBJ1-1; D is unclear. There are 14 residues in the CDR3. CDR1 MDHEN and CDR2 SYDVKM come from the germline V gene. V gave up 7 bases and J gave up 1 base, with 13 bases separating them.

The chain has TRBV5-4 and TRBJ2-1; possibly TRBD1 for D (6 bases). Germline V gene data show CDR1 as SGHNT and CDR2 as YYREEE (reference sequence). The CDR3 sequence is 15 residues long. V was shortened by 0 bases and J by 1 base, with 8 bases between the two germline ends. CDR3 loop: CASSLVGASYNEQFF. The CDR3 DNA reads TGTGCCAGCAGCTTGGTGGGGGCTTCCTACAATGAGCAGTTCTTC.